This entry lists 12 T cell receptor beta chains sequenced from one sample in a study of blood T cell dynamics during melanoma immunotherapy. TCRdb's table, derived via immunoSEQ multiplex PCR, lists solely in-frame clones and lacks some. The sample records about 9,600 clones, around 89% being singletons. Time point described: pre-treatment baseline. Sequenced here: blood, sampled from a patient treated with checkpoint blockade. The receptors shown here come from a human donor with melanoma.

The chain is built from TRBV18 and TRBJ2-6; D may be TRBD1 (5 bases). Germline V lookup: CDR1 KGHSH, CDR2 LQKENI. Trimming shortened V by 1 base and J by 4 bases, and 8 bases separated the two germline ends. The CDR3 has 15 residues. The CDR3 sequence is CASSPLGVGANVLTF. In DNA, the CDR3 is TGTGCCAGCTCACCACTAGGGGTCGGGGCCAACGTCCTGACTTTC.

The chain uses TRBV15 and TRBJ2-3; possible D gene TRBD1, 6 bases. The CDR3 extends over 15 amino acids. Trimming left V 2 bases short and J 1 base short, with 10 bases between. Germline loops: CDR1 LNHNV, CDR2 YYDKDF (reference sequence). CDR3 DNA sequence: TGTGCCACCAGCAGATCCAGGGGTGGCACAGATACGCAGTATTTT. Translation: CATSRSRGGTDTQYF.

The genes are TRBV25-1 and TRBJ1-6, with D possibly TRBD1 on 6 matching bases. The CDR3 is 14 amino acids. Germline lookup yields CDR1 MGHDK and CDR2 SYGVNS. With 5 bases removed from V and 7 bases from J, the gap between germline ends came to 12 bases. CDR3 region: CASSSGTRNSPLHF. The CDR3 bases are TGTGCCAGCAGTTCCGGGACACGAAATTCACCCCTCCACTTT.

The chain employs TRBV4-2 and TRBJ2-7; D gene uncertain. The CDR3 covers 15 residues. The germline V gene has CDR1 LGHNA and CDR2 YNFKEQ. V was trimmed by 0 bases and J by 0 bases, leaving 9 bases between them. For the CDR3, the DNA is TGTGCCAGCAGCCAAGAAGCCGAGAGCTCCTACGAGCAGTACTTC. It specifies CASSQEAESSYEQYF.

The V gene is TRBV5-6, the J gene TRBJ2-2, with 9 bases identical to TRBD1. The CDR3 is 15 amino acids. V was clipped by 2 bases and J by 4 bases; unmatched bases: 3. The germline CDR1 and CDR2 sequences are SGHDT and YYEEEE. CDR3 bases: TGTGCCAGCAGCTTCCGGGACAGGGTCACCGGGGAGCTGTTTTTT. As protein: CASSFRDRVTGELFF.

The V gene is TRBV6-1, the J gene TRBJ2-3, with 7 bases identical to TRBD2. Germline V gene data show CDR1 as MNHNS and CDR2 as SASEGT. This CDR3 comprises 14 residues. Unmatched junction bases numbered 8, after V lost 6 bases and J lost 5 bases. CDR3 nucleotides: TGTGCCAGCAGACTAGGACTAGTAATAGATACGCAGTATTTT. Translated: CASRLGLVIDTQYF.

This sequence joins TRBV29-1 and TRBJ2-1, with TRBD2 matching over 10 bases. CDR1 and CDR2 (germline): SQVTM, ANQGSEA. There are 15 residues in the CDR3. With 2 bases clipped from V and 4 bases from J, the junction kept 5 bases outside the gene matches. The chain's CDR3 is CSVELLAGPYNEQFF. The CDR3 DNA follows: TGCAGCGTTGAACTACTAGCGGGACCTTACAATGAGCAGTTCTTC.

A single count supports this clone. The genes are TRBV19 and TRBJ2-7; D possibly corresponds to TRBD1 (5 bases). Germline assignment: CDR1 LNHDA and CDR2 SQIVND (reference sequence). The CDR3 sequence is 14 residues long. Trimming shortened V by 3 bases and J by 2 bases, and 11 bases separated the two germline ends. As DNA, the CDR3 is TGTGCCAGTAGTATTGGGCCAGGGCCCTACGAGCAGTACTTC. Its translation is CASSIGPGPYEQYF.

The gene calls are TRBV2 and TRBJ1-1, with TRBD1 as a possible D gene (5 bases). There are 15 residues in the CDR3. CDR1 and CDR2 (germline): SNHLY, FYNNEI. The ends were cut back, 5 bases at V and 1 base at J, with 14 bases in the middle. The CDR3: CASSSSPGPNTEAFF. CDR3 DNA: TGTGCCAGCAGTTCTTCTCCGGGGCCGAACACTGAAGCTTTCTTT.

The chain employs TRBV30 and TRBJ2-7; 7 positions agree with TRBD1. The CDR3 contains 13 residues. V was clipped by 1 base and J by 5 bases; unmatched bases: 5. Germline values: CDR1 GTSNPN, CDR2 SVGIG (reference sequence). The CDR3, as DNA: TGTGCCTGGAGTGCTTACCAGGGGGACGAGCAGTACTTC. Its protein is CAWSAYQGDEQYF. The complete variable domain, with remaining parts taken from reference TRBV30 and TRBJ2-7, reads SQTIHQWPATLVQPVGSPLSLECTVEGTSNPNLYWYRQAAGRGLQLLFYSVGIGQISSEVPQNLSASRPQDRQFILSSKKLLLSDSGFYLCAWSAYQGDEQYFGPGTRLTVT.

The V and J genes are TRBV4-1 and TRBJ2-2; D is perhaps TRBD1 (5 bases). V lost 5 bases to trimming and J lost 1 base, with 8 bases between them. This CDR3 comprises 14 residues. The germline V gene encodes CDR1 MGHRA and CDR2 YSYEKL. In DNA, the CDR3 is TGCGCCAGCAGCTTCAGGGAGAACACCGGGGAGCTGTTTTTT. Its translation: CASSFRENTGELFF.

The gene calls are TRBV27 and TRBJ1-6; D ambiguous. This CDR3 is 15 amino acids long. Trimming removed 5 bases from V and 7 bases from J, with 15 bases in between. CDR1 MNHEY and CDR2 SMNVEV come from the germline V gene (reference sequence). CDR3 loop: CASSRGSRSNSPLHF. The CDR3 region has the DNA TGTGCCAGCAGTAGAGGTAGCAGGAGCAATTCACCCCTCCACTTT.